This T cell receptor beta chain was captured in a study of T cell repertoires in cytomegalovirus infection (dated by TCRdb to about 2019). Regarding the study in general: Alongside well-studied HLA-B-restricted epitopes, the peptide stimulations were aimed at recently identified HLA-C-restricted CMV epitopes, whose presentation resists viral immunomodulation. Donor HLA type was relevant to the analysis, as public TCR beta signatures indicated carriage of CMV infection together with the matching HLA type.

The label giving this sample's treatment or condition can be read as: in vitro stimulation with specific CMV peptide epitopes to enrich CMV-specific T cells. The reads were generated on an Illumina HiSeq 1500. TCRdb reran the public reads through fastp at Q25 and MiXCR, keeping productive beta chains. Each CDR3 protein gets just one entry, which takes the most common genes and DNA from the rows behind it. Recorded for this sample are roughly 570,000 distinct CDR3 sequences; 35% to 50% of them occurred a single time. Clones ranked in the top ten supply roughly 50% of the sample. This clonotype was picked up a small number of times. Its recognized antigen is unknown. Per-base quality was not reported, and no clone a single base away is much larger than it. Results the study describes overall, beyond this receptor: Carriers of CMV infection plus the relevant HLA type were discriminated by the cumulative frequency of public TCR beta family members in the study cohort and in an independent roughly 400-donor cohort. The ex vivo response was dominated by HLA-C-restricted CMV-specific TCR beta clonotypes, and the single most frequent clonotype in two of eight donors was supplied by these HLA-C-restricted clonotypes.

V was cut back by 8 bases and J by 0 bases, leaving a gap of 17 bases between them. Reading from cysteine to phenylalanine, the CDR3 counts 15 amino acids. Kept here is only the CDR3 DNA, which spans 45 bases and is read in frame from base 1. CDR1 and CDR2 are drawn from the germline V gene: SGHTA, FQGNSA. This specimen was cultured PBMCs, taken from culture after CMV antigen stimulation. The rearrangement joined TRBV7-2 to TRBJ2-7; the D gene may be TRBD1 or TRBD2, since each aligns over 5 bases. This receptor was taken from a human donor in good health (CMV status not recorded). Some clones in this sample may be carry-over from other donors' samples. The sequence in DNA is TGTGCCAGCTGCCTGACGGGACCAAACTCCTACGAGCAGTACTTC. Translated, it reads CASCLTGPNSYEQYF.